Included here is one T cell receptor beta chain sequence, with context. These data belong to a study of shared clonotypes between healthy human individuals. Study-wide background: CD4 naive cells filled three plates per donor, CD4 memory three, CD8 naive two and CD8 memory one.

The CDR3 covers 11 residues. Germline V gives CDR1 LNHDA, CDR2 SQIVND (reference sequence). V gave up 6 bases and J gave up 5 bases, with 6 bases separating them. Running of the assay took place at deep level. The repertoire was sequenced with immunoSEQ multiplex PCR; TCRdb's copy has only in-frame clones and lacks some. The profile shows approximately 530,000 clones, about 96% of them singletons. The sample comprised naive CD4+ T cells sorted from blood. Described subset: CD45RA+ positively selected. The receptor was derived from a woman in her 30s in good health. The chain is built from TRBV19 and TRBJ2-3; D is ambiguous. The CDR3 reads CASSRLDTQYF. The CDR3, as DNA: TGTGCCAGTAGCAGACTAGATACGCAGTATTTT. The variable domain in full, with the rest retrieved from reference TRBV19 and TRBJ2-3, is DGGITQSPKYLFRKEGQNVTLSCEQNLNHDAMYWYRQDPGQGLRLIYYSQIVNDFQKGDIAEGYSVSREKKESFPLTVTSAQKNPTAFYLCASSRLDTQYFGPGTRLTVL.